The 17 T cell receptor beta chains in this list originate from one sample, sequenced in a study of CD4 T cells in relation to SARS-CoV-2 and coronaviruses. The data were produced by immunoSEQ multiplex PCR, yet TCRdb's version contains in-frame clones alone and is incomplete. The data hold just over 35,000 clones, with roughly 80% observed a single time. These TCRs' antigens remain unknown. The sequenced material came from naive CD4+ T cells from PBMCs, cultured in vitro. Subset specified: naive CD4+ T cells isolated by negative enrichment. These receptors all stem from an adult with COVID-19.

For the CDR3, the DNA is TGTGCCAGCACCCCGACTCTTAATTCACCCCTCCACTTT. Translation: CASTPTLNSPLHF. J is TRBJ1-6 and V is TRBV7-9; no reliable D call. The CDR3 loop spans 13 amino acids. V was cut by 7 bases and J by 6 bases, with 10 bases left in between. Germline V gene sequence: CDR1 SEHNR, CDR2 FQNEAQ (reference sequence).

This sequence joins TRBV6-2 or TRBV6-3 and TRBJ2-1, with D maybe TRBD2 (6 bases). V shed 5 bases and J shed 16 bases, with 21 bases lying between them. The germline V gene encodes CDR1 MNHEY and CDR2 SVGEGT. The CDR3 sequence is 13 residues long. The CDR3 is CASSGPSGLAHFF. For the CDR3, the DNA is TGTGCCAGCAGTGGACCCTCGGGGCTAGCGCACTTCTTC.

The J gene is TRBJ2-7, the V gene TRBV19; no reliable D call. The CDR3 has 14 amino acids. From germline, CDR1 is LNHDA and CDR2 SQIVND (reference sequence). The germline V and J ends were trimmed by 4 bases and 2 bases, with 12 bases remaining between them. This CDR3 is CASSTITDAYEQYF. As DNA, the CDR3 is TGTGCCAGTAGTACAATCACGGATGCCTACGAGCAGTACTTC.

The chain couples TRBV28 to TRBJ2-2; D tentatively reads TRBD1 or TRBD2 (5 bases each). Germline V lookup: CDR1 MDHEN, CDR2 SYDVKM. The CDR3 length is 17 residues. Trimming stripped 6 bases from V and 1 base from J, with 18 bases between. The CDR3 nucleotides are TGTGCCAGCAGGGGGACCCGAAGGTGGGAGAACACCGGGGAGCTGTTTTTT. Its translation: CASRGTRRWENTGELFF.

The V call is TRBV6-4, the J call TRBJ1-6, with 9 bases aligning to TRBD1. The CDR3 consists of 17 residues. The junction had 19 bases not matched to a gene; V was cut back by 10 bases and J by 9 bases. Per the germline V gene, CDR1 is MRHNA and CDR2 is SNTAGT. CDR3 DNA: TGTGCCACCTTCCTGAGCGGGACAGGGAATAGAGGTTCACCCCTCCACTTT. It encodes CATFLSGTGNRGSPLHF.

The rearrangement uses TRBV19 and TRBJ1-1, with D possibly being TRBD1 (6 bases). Germline CDR1 LNHDA, CDR2 SQIVND (reference sequence). CDR3 length: 16 amino acids. V lost 4 bases to trimming and J lost 6 bases, with 21 bases between them. The CDR3 loop reads CASSTRQARSAPEAFF. Written as DNA, the CDR3 is TGTGCCAGTAGTACCCGACAGGCCAGGTCCGCCCCTGAAGCTTTCTTT.

This sequence joins TRBV19 and TRBJ2-7, with D possibly being TRBD2 (6 bases). There are 14 residues in the CDR3. Germline V gene sequence: CDR1 LNHDA, CDR2 SQIVND (reference sequence). The V and J ends lost 3 bases and 5 bases respectively, with 14 bases between them. CDR3 sequence reads: CASSISDSGDEQYF. The DNA of the CDR3 is TGTGCCAGTAGTATTTCCGATTCGGGGGACGAGCAGTACTTC. The full variable domain, its missing parts supplied by reference TRBV19 and TRBJ2-7, is DGGITQSPKYLFRKEGQNVTLSCEQNLNHDAMYWYRQDPGQGLRLIYYSQIVNDFQKGDIAEGYSVSREKKESFPLTVTSAQKNPTAFYLCASSISDSGDEQYFGPGTRLTVT.

The J gene is TRBJ1-1, the V gene TRBV18; 7 bases agree with TRBD1. CDR1 KGHSH and CDR2 LQKENI come from the germline V gene. The ends lost 6 bases at V and 0 bases at J; junction bases unmatched: 7. The CDR3 has 15 residues. CDR3 sequence: CASSHYDRVNTEAFF. The CDR3 bases are TGTGCCAGCTCCCACTACGACAGGGTGAACACTGAAGCTTTCTTT. The full variable domain, with the rest looked up from reference TRBV18 and TRBJ1-1, is NAGVMQNPRHLVRRRGQEARLRCSPMKGHSHVYWYRQLPEEGLKFMVYLQKENIIDESGMPKERFSAEFPKEGPSILRIQQVVRGDSAAYFCASSHYDRVNTEAFFGQGTRLTVV.

The chain joins TRBV3-1 (or the pseudogene TRBV3-2) to TRBJ2-1; no reliable D call. The CDR3 loop spans 16 amino acids. The germline gives CDR1 LGHDT, CDR2 YNNKEL (reference sequence). V lost 5 bases and J lost 4, with 18 bases in between. In DNA, the CDR3 is TGTGCCAGCAGCGGCGAAAGGGCTAGTGAGTACAATGAGCAGTTCTTC. Protein product: CASSGERASEYNEQFF.

This clone was seen a handful of times. The V gene is TRBV7-8, the J gene TRBJ1-2, with 10 bases lining up with TRBD1. The CDR3 is 13 amino acids. Trimming cost V 5 bases and J 7 bases; bases outside gene matches: 4. CDR1 and CDR2 (germline): SGHVS, FQNEAQ. Here the CDR3 reads CASSQTGGSGYTF. CDR3 coding DNA: TGTGCCAGCAGCCAGACAGGGGGCTCTGGCTACACCTTC.

This rearrangement joins TRBV19 to TRBJ1-5; 8 bases map to TRBD1. The CDR3 is made up of 17 amino acids. Looked up from germline, CDR1 is LNHDA and CDR2 is SQIVND (reference sequence). The V gene end was trimmed by 7 bases and the J gene end by 0 bases; junction bases not matched to a gene: 11. CDR3 sequence reads: CASKTRQGNYSNQPQHF. The CDR3 DNA reads as TGTGCCAGTAAGACGAGACAGGGGAACTATAGCAATCAGCCCCAGCATTTT.

The V gene is TRBV7-3, the J gene TRBJ2-1; 12 bases match TRBD2. The CDR3 runs 14 residues. V was clipped by 5 bases and J by 10 bases; unmatched bases: 6. Per the germline V gene, CDR1 is SGHTA and CDR2 is FQGTGA. Written as DNA, the CDR3 is TGTGCCAGCAGCACTTACGGGACTAGCGGGGAGCAGTTCTTC. Residues: CASSTYGTSGEQFF.

The chain joins TRBV27 to TRBJ2-2; D unresolved. V was pared by 1 base and J by 8 bases, with 5 bases between. Germline CDR1 MNHEY, CDR2 SMNVEV (reference sequence). The CDR3 totals 12 residues. CDR3 sequence: CASSLLAGELFF. As DNA, the CDR3 is TGTGCCAGCAGTTTATTGGCAGGGGAGCTGTTTTTT.

This chain uses TRBV24-1 with TRBJ2-2; 10 bases are shared with TRBD2. The CDR3 runs 17 residues. CDR1 KGHDR and CDR2 SFDVKD come from the germline V gene. V lost 3 bases, J lost 0 bases, and 3 bases stayed unmatched. DNA for the CDR3: TGTGCCACCAGTGATCCAGCGGGAGGGCCGAACACCGGGGAGCTGTTTTTT. Residues: CATSDPAGGPNTGELFF.

Worth noting for this clone: At one of its ends the junction is not consistent with the germline gene, which may arise from a read error. CDR3 amino acids: CASSPPAGAANTGELFF. In DNA form, the CDR3 reads TGTGCCAGCTCCCCACCGGCAGGGGCCGCGAACACCGGGGAGCTGTTTTTT. The chain is built from TRBV18 and TRBJ2-2, with a possible D match to TRBD1 (6 bases). The CDR3 totals 17 residues. CDR1 is KGHSH and CDR2 is LQKENI in the germline V gene.

V is TRBV9 and J is TRBJ1-1; 8 positions agree with TRBD1. Losses at the gene ends were 2 bases for V and 1 base for J; bases not matched to a gene: 1. The CDR3 has 14 amino acids. CDR1 is SGDLS and CDR2 is YYNGEE in the germline V gene. CDR3 DNA sequence: TGTGCCAGCAGCGTTACAGGGGGGAACACTGAAGCTTTCTTT. Translated: CASSVTGGNTEAFF.

The rearrangement uses TRBV27 and TRBJ2-7; possibly TRBD2 for D (5 bases). V gave up 3 bases and J gave up 7 bases, with 13 bases separating them. This CDR3 spans 13 amino acids. CDR1 and CDR2 from the germline V gene are MNHEY and SMNVEV (reference sequence). CDR3 coding DNA: TGTGCCAGCAGTTTTATTCTTTCGGGAGAGCAGTACTTC. It encodes CASSFILSGEQYF.